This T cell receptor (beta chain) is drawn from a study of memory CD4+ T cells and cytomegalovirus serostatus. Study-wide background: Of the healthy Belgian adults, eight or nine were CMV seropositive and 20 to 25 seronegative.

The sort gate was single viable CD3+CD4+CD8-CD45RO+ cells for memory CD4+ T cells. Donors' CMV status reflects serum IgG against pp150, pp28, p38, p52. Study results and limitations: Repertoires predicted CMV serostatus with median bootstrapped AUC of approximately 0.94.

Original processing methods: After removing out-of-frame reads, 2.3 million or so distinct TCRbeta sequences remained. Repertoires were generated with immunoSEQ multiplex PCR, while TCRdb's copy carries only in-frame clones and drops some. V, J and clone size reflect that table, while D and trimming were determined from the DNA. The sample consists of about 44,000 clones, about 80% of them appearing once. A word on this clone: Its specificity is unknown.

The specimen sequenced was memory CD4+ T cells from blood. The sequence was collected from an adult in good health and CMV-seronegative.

This CDR3 reads CASSFGQGFSGYTF. The DNA of the CDR3 is TGTGCCAGCAGTTTCGGCCAGGGATTCTCTGGCTACACCTTC. The V call is TRBV28, the J call TRBJ1-2; D may be TRBD1 (5 bases). V lost 3 bases to trimming and J lost 7 bases, with 15 bases between them. This CDR3 spans 14 amino acids. Germline V gene sequence: CDR1 MDHEN, CDR2 SYDVKM.